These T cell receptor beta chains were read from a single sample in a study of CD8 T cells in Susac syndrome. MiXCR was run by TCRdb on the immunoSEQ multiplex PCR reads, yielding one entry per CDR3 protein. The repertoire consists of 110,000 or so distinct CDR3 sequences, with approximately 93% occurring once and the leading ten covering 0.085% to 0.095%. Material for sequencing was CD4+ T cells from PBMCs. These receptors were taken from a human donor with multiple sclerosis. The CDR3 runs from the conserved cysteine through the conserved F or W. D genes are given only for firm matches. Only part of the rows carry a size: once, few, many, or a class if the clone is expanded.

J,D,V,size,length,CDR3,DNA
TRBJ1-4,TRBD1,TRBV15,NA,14,CATLRDRAGEKLFF,TGTGCCACCCTCCGGGACAGGGCTGGTGAAAAACTGTTTTTT
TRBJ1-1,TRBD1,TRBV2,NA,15,CASGGDRARDTEAFF,TGTGCCAGCGGAGGGGACAGGGCGCGGGACACTGAAGCTTTCTTT
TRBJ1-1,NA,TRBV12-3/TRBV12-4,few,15,CASSPRGGENTEAFF,TGTGCCAGCAGTCCTCGCGGGGGCGAGAACACTGAAGCTTTCTTT
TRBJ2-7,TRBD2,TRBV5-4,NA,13,CASSHASGNEQYF,TGTGCCAGCAGCCATGCTAGCGGGAACGAGCAGTACTTC
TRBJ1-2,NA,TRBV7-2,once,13,CASSLYPLYGYTF,TGTGCCAGCAGCTTATACCCCTTATATGGCTACACCTTC
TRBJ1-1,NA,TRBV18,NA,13,CASSLETRTEAFF,TGTGCCAGCTCCCTAGAGACGAGGACTGAAGCTTTCTTT
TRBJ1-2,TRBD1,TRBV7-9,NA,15,CASSYPGTGGRGYTF,TGTGCCAGCAGCTACCCCGGGACAGGGGGTCGAGGCTACACCTTC
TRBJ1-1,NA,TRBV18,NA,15,CASSPGAGGNTEAFF,TGTGCCAGCTCACCAGGGGCTGGGGGGAACACTGAAGCTTTCTTT
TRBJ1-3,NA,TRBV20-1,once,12,CSAHGVGNTIYF,TGCAGTGCTCACGGGGTGGGAAACACCATATATTTT
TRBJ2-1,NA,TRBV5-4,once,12,CASSPGARNQFF,TGTGCCAGCAGTCCGGGGGCCAGGAATCAGTTCTTC
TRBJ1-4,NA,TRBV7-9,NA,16,CASSLGANLPGEKLFF,TGTGCCAGCAGCTTAGGGGCGAATCTACCTGGGGAAAAACTGTTTTTT
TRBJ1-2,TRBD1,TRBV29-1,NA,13,CSVGTGKGYGYTF,TGCAGCGTTGGGACAGGGAAGGGCTATGGCTACACCTTC
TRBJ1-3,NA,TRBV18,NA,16,CASSPRGSSSGNTIYF,TGTGCCAGCTCACCCCGCGGCAGCAGCTCTGGAAACACCATATATTTT
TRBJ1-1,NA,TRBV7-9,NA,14,CASSLVGGNTEAFF,TGCGCCAGCAGCTTGGTTGGGGGAAACACTGAAGCTTTCTTT
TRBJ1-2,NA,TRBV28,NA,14,CASSGGPSAYGYTF,TGTGCCAGCAGCGGAGGACCGTCCGCCTATGGCTACACCTTC
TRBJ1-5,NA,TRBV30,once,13,CAWGRGGNQPQHF,TGTGCCTGGGGTCGAGGGGGCAATCAGCCCCAGCATTTT
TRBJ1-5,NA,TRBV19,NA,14,CATATDNSNQPQHF,TGTGCCACCGCGACAGACAATAGCAATCAGCCCCAGCATTTT
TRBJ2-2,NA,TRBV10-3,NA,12,CAISEGGGELFF,TGTGCCATCAGTGAGGGTGGCGGGGAGCTGTTTTTT
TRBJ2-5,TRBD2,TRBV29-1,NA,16,CSVVRQTSGAQETQYF,TGCAGCGTTGTGCGTCAGACTAGCGGGGCCCAAGAGACCCAGTACTTC
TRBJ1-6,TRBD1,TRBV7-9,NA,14,CASSLTTGDSPLHF,TGTGCCAGCAGCTTAACGACAGGGGATTCACCCCTCCACTTT
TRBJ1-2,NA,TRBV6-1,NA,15,CASSEGSRPNYGYTF,TGTGCCAGCAGTGAAGGTAGCCGTCCCAACTATGGCTACACCTTC
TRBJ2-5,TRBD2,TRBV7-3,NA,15,CASSLTPTSGETQYF,TGTGCCAGCAGCTTAACCCCGACTAGCGGAGAGACCCAGTACTTC
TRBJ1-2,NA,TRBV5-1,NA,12,CASSPSNHGYTF,TGCGCCAGCAGCCCGAGCAACCATGGCTACACCTTC
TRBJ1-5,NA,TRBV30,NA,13,CAWSGSSNQPQHF,TGTGCCTGGAGTGGGAGTAGCAATCAGCCCCAGCATTTT
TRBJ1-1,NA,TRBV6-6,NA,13,CASSRGKNTEAFF,TGTGCCAGCAGTAGGGGTAAGAACACTGAAGCTTTCTTT
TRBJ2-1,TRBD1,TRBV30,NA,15,CAWSFRDRGGNEQFF,TGTGCCTGGAGTTTCCGGGACAGGGGGGGTAATGAGCAGTTCTTC
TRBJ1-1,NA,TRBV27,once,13,CASSSPFVAEAFF,TGTGCCAGCAGTTCCCCATTTGTAGCTGAAGCTTTCTTT
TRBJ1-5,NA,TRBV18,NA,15,CASSPSTGSNQPQHF,TGTGCCAGCTCACCGTCGACAGGTAGCAATCAGCCCCAGCATTTT
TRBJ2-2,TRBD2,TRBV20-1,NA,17,CRASYLKRGVNTGELFF,TGCAGGGCTAGTTACCTCAAGCGGGGGGTAAACACCGGGGAGCTGTTTTTT
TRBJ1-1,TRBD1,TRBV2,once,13,CASSESRDSEAFF,TGTGCCAGCAGTGAAAGTCGGGACAGTGAAGCTTTCTTT
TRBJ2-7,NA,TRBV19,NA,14,CASSIMAGPYEQYF,TGTGCCAGTAGTATAATGGCAGGGCCCTACGAGCAGTACTTC
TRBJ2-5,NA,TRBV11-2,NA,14,CASSHNSGQETQYF,TGTGCCAGCAGCCATAATAGCGGACAAGAGACCCAGTACTTC
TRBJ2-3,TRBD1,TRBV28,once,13,CASGTGFTDTQYF,TGTGCCAGCGGGACAGGGTTCACAGATACGCAGTATTTT
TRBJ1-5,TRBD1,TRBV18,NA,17,CASSPPVGTDSNQPQHF,TGTGCCAGCTCACCTCCAGTGGGGACAGATAGCAATCAGCCCCAGCATTTT
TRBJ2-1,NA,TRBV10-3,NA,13,CAIREGLSNEQFF,TGTGCCATCAGGGAGGGTTTGTCAAATGAGCAGTTCTTC
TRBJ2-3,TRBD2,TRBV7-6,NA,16,CASNPRSSGATDTQYF,TGTGCCAGCAACCCCCGTTCTAGCGGGGCCACAGATACGCAGTATTTT
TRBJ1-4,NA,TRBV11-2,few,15,CASSLGGGANEKLFF,TGTGCCAGCAGCTTAGGCGGTGGGGCTAATGAAAAACTGTTTTTT
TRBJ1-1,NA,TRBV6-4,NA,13,CASKRGEGTEAFF,TGTGCCAGCAAGAGGGGAGAGGGCACTGAAGCTTTCTTT
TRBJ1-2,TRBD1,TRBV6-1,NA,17,CASSEWVRDRGEHGYTF,TGTGCCAGCAGTGAATGGGTCCGGGACAGGGGAGAACACGGCTACACCTTC
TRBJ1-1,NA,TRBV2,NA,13,CASSVRRGTEAFF,TGTGCCAGCAGTGTTAGACGGGGCACTGAAGCTTTCTTT
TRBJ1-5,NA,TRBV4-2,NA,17,CASSQEKQGVSHQPQHF,TGTGCCAGCAGCCAAGAGAAACAGGGCGTCAGTCATCAGCCCCAGCATTTT
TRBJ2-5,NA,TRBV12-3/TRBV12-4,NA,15,CASNPSAGSQETQYF,TGTGCCAGCAATCCAAGTGCAGGTTCCCAAGAGACCCAGTACTTC
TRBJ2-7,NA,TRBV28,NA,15,CASSSPGQARYEQYF,TGTGCCAGCAGTTCCCCTGGACAAGCCCGCTACGAGCAGTACTTC
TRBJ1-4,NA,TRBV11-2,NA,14,CASSLGVSNEKLFF,TGTGCCAGCAGCTTAGGTGTTTCCAATGAAAAACTGTTTTTT
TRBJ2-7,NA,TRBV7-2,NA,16,CASSLVASLHSYDQYF,TGTGCCAGCAGCTTAGTGGCCAGTCTCCACTCCTACGATCAGTACTTC
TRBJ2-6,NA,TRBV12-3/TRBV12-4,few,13,CASSLSGANVLTF,TGTGCCAGCAGTTTGTCTGGGGCCAACGTCCTGACTTTC
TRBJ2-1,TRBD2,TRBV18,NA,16,CASSPPSSGSYNEQFF,TGTGCCAGCTCACCCCCCTCTAGCGGCTCCTACAATGAGCAGTTCTTC
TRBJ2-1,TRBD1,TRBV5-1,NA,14,CASSPRGTGARRFF,TGCGCCAGCAGCCCCCGCGGGACAGGGGCCAGGAGGTTCTTC
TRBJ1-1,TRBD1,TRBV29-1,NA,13,CSVGQGMGTEAFF,TGCAGTGTGGGACAGGGGATGGGGACTGAAGCTTTCTTT
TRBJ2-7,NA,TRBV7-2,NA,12,CASNIDSYEQYF,TGTGCCAGCAACATAGACAGCTACGAGCAGTACTTC
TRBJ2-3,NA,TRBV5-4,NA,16,CASSLRTLPETDTQYF,TGTGCCAGCAGCTTGCGGACCCTGCCGGAGACAGATACGCAGTATTTT
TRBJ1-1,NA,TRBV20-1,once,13,CSASLQPDTEAFF,TGCAGTGCTAGTCTACAGCCAGACACTGAAGCTTTCTTT
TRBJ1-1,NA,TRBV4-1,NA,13,CASTGQMETEAFF,TGCGCCAGCACCGGACAGATGGAGACTGAAGCTTTCTTT
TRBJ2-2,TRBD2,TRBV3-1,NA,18,CASSQVLSGGANTGELFF,TGTGCCAGCAGCCAAGTTTTAAGCGGGGGTGCGAACACCGGGGAGCTGTTTTTT
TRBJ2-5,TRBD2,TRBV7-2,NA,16,CASRSGLAGFQETQYF,TGTGCCAGCCGATCCGGACTAGCGGGGTTCCAAGAGACCCAGTACTTC
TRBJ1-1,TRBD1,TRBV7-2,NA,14,CASSRRTGLTEAFF,TGTGCCAGCAGCCGAAGGACAGGGCTCACTGAAGCTTTCTTT
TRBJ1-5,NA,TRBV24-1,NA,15,CATSDSDRPNQPQHF,TGTGCCACCAGTGATTCGGACAGACCTAATCAGCCCCAGCATTTT